What follows is one TCR beta chain and its context. As yet, its antigen is unknown. The treatment is: 10-day PBMC culture with coronavirus spike peptide pools or control peptides (ViraFEST assay). ViraFEST used peptide pools to expand antigen-specific T cells before TCR sequencing. The record originates from a study of vaccination and CD4 T cells after COVID-19. With the Oncomine TCR Beta short-read assay, DNA from cultured CD4+ T cells was sequenced. The template was genomic DNA from cultured CD4+ T cells. TCRdb redid the calling of the PCR reads with MiXCR, one entry per CDR3 protein. The data contain about 15,000 distinct CDR3 sequences, roughly 50% of them singletons. The receptor was derived from a human donor with COVID-19. The sample consisted of cultured CD4+ T cells from blood, taken after SARS-CoV-2 vaccination.

The CDR3 loop is CAWSGDRGVSNQPQHF. In DNA form, the CDR3 reads TGTGCCTGGAGTGGGGACAGGGGGGTGAGCAATCAGCCCCAGCATTTT. The gene calls are TRBV30 and TRBJ1-5; 11 bases are a match to TRBD1. V trimming: 1 base; J trimming: 1 base; junction bases outside the gene matches: 3. Germline CDR1 and CDR2: GTSNPN and SVGIG (reference sequence). The CDR3 is 16 amino acids.